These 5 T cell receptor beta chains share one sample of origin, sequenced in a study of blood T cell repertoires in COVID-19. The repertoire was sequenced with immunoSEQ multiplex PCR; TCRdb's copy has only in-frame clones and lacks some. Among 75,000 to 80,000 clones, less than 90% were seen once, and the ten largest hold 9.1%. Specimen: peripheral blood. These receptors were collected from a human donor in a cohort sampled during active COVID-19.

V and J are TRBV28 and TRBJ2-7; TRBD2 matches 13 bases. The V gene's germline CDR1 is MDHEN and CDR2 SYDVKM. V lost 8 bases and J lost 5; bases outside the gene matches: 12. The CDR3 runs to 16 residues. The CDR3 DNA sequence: TGTGCCAGCGCAGGTTCACTAGCGGGAGGGTATCACGAGCAGTACTTC. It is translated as CASAGSLAGGYHEQYF.

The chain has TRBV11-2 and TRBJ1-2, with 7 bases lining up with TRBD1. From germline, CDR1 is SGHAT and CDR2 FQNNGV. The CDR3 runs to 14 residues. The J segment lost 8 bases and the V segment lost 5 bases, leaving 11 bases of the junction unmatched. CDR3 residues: CASSPLTGPVGYTF. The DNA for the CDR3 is TGTGCCAGCAGCCCTTTGACAGGGCCGGTGGGCTACACCTTC.

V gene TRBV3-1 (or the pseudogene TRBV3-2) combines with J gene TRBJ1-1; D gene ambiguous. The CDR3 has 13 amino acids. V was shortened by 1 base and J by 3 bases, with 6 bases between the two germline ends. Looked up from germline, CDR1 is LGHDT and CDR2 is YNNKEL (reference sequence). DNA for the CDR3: TGTGCCAGCAGCCAAGTGCGAGACACTGAAGCTTTCTTT. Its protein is CASSQVRDTEAFF.

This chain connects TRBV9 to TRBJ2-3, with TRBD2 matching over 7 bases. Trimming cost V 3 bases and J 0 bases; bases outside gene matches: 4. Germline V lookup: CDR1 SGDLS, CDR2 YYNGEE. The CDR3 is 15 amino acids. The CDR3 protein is CASSGASGSTDTQYF. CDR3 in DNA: TGTGCCAGCAGCGGGGCTAGCGGCAGCACAGATACGCAGTATTTT.

CDR3 bases: TGTGCCAGCAGCCAAACAGGGAGATCCACTGAAGCTTTCTTT. Its protein product is CASSQTGRSTEAFF. The chain joins TRBV3-1 (or the pseudogene TRBV3-2) to TRBJ1-1; tentative D call: TRBD1 (6 bases). Germline V gene lookup returns CDR1 LGHDT and CDR2 YNNKEL (reference sequence). Trimming pared 2 bases from V and 4 bases from J, leaving 11 bases between. This CDR3 comprises 14 residues.